These T cell receptor beta chains were read from a single sample in a study of shared clonotypes between healthy human individuals. This table comes from immunoSEQ multiplex PCR, and its TCRdb copy is limited to in-frame clones, with some not included. This sample yields about 2 million clones, of which approximately 94% are seen a single time; more than 0.9% belongs to the top ten. The specimen sequenced was naive CD8+ T cells sorted from blood. The receptors originated from a man between 18 and 35 years old in good health. Both conserved end residues are part of each CDR3. D genes are given only for firm matches. Where a row states a size, it is once, few, many or the class of an expanded clone; other rows omit it.

TRBV30,TRBJ2-3,-,-,TGTGCATACTCTAACGGGCCGTTGGCAGATACGCAGTATTTT,CAYSNGPLADTQYF
TRBV7-9,TRBJ1-1,few,-,TGTGCCAGCAGCTACAGGGAGGTTAACACTGAAGCTTTCTTT,CASSYREVNTEAFF
TRBV5-1,TRBJ2-7,-,-,TGCGCCAACAAGACGTACGAGCAGTACTTC,CANKTYEQYF
TRBV27,TRBJ2-7,-,TRBD1,TGTGCCAGCAGTGTCTCCGGGACAGGGCCCCACGAGCAGTACTTC,CASSVSGTGPHEQYF
TRBV11-2,TRBJ2-7,-,-,TGTGCCAGCAGCGGCGAAACCTACGAGCAGTACTTC,CASSGETYEQYF
TRBV10-2,TRBJ2-1,-,TRBD2,TGCGCCAGCAGTGTAGCGGGGGGATACAATGAGCAGTTCTTC,CASSVAGGYNEQFF
TRBV7-9,TRBJ2-3,-,TRBD2,TGTGCCAGCAGCTTCCGGACTAGCGGGGGAGATACGCAGTATTTT,CASSFRTSGGDTQYF
TRBV5-4,TRBJ2-1,-,-,TGTGCCAGCCGTCTGGGACTCTACAATGAGCAGTTCTTC,CASRLGLYNEQFF
TRBV4-1,TRBJ2-7,-,-,TGCGCCAGCAGCCCCGGCAGGGGAGGCGAGCAGTACTTC,CASSPGRGGEQYF
TRBV6-1,TRBJ2-7,-,TRBD2,TGTGCCAGCAGTGTGGGGGGGGGAGCGGGAGTTTCCTACGAGCAGTACTTC,CASSVGGGAGVSYEQYF
TRBV14,TRBJ2-1,once,-,TGTGCCAGCAGCCAAGAGACCGCGGGGTTTCCGTTCTTC,CASSQETAGFPFF
TRBV13,TRBJ1-1,-,-,TGTGCCAGCAGCCGCCCCGGCGGGGGGAACACTGAAGCTTTCTTT,CASSRPGGGNTEAFF
TRBV28,TRBJ2-7,-,TRBD1,TGTGCCAGCACTAGGACAGGGTCGTCCTACGAGCAGTACTTC,CASTRTGSSYEQYF
TRBV4-1,TRBJ2-1,once,-,TGCGCCAGCAGCCCCCATGGATTCGATGAGCAGTTCTTC,CASSPHGFDEQFF
TRBV5-1,TRBJ2-1,-,-,TGCGCCAGCAGCTTGGGTCTGGTAGGGATAATACCGACATACAATGAGCAGTTCTTC,CASSLGLVGIIPTYNEQFF
TRBV28,TRBJ2-4,once,TRBD1,TGTGCCAGCAGTTTATGGGACAGGGTCGGCAAAAACATTCAGTACTTC,CASSLWDRVGKNIQYF